This TCR beta chain was recovered during a study of cytotoxic CD8 clonotypes in ibrutinib-treated CLL (dated by TCRdb to the early 2020s). Study-level background: The cohort had about a dozen relapsed/refractory and 15 treatment-naive patients; around 17 were IGHV unmutated. Cryopreserved peripheral blood mononuclear cells were obtained before treatment, at response, and at either sustained remission or disease progression. The response samples were drawn at a median of approximately 12 months into treatment, with a range of roughly 6 to 36 months. Responses were partial in roughly 25 patients and complete in 2; after median around 68 months follow-up, roughly 14 stayed in remission and about 12 progressed. On average, each sample yielded 255,043 productive templates and around 100,000 productive rearrangements. Every sample from remission and from progressive disease was obtained while the patients were still on ibrutinib. Longitudinal samples were obtainable from about 30% of the roughly 86 participants in the trial.

On a MiSeq, deep resolution sequencing aimed for a depth between 1 in 1 million and 1 in 200,000 T cells, with each clonotype covered around 9.2x on average. TCR beta libraries were generated with the immunoSEQ hsTCRB Kit. The original methods were these. ImmunoSEQ Data Assistant and ImmunoSEQ Analyzer were used for data analysis, and V, D and J genes were assigned according to IMGT definitions. Clonality, which ranges from 0 to 1, was calculated by subtracting the normalized Shannon entropy of productive rearrangement frequencies from one. Public clonotype analysis was restricted to overrepresented clonotypes comprising at least 0.05% of each patient's repertoire. Repertoires from more than ten age-matched healthy donors in immuneACCESS were used as clonality controls. TCRdb holds this immuneACCESS table with in-frame rearrangements only. Some clones are missing; in checked studies, unresolved V genes explain under half, and the rest has no known cause. V and J calls and clone size are those listed in that table; D and trimming were worked out from the DNA. This sample gives about 270,000 clones in total; approximately 76% of them show up just once. Of the sample, around 6% falls within the top ten clones.

The junction shows trimming of 1 base on V and 6 bases on J, and the gene matches do not reach 3 bases of it. CDR1 is given as LNHNV and CDR2 as YYDKDF, both from the germline V gene (reference sequence). The cysteine opens and the phenylalanine closes a CDR3 of 13 amino acids. Of all the DNA, just the CDR3 is kept, 39 bases in frame from base 1. Overall study outcomes, separate from this receptor: Public clonotypes were rare and either shrank or stayed stable during treatment, and the rise in clonality at ibrutinib response reflected expansion of private clonotypes. Clonality rose at ibrutinib response, remained stable during sustained remission, and dropped back toward baseline at progression. Lymph node repertoires were not examined, and the timing of sampling was not matched between patients in sustained remission and those whose disease progressed. Baseline clonality was found to be higher than that of age-matched healthy donors and was strongly correlated with circulating CD8+ T-cell counts.

In light of the paper, this sample's time point label describes: progressive disease on ibrutinib. For TCR beta library preparation, roughly 2.2 micrograms of genomic DNA were isolated from cryopreserved PBMCs. High-throughput TCR beta sequencing was performed on longitudinal blood samples from CLL patients receiving ibrutinib monotherapy. Patients were enrolled in a phase 2 open-label single-center ibrutinib monotherapy trial. On this clone: Its antigen specificity is not known. Base qualities are missing; no much larger clone stands one base away.

The chain is made from TRBV15 and TRBJ2-7, with 7 central nucleotides matching TRBD2. Sequencing was performed on PBMCs, taken at disease progression, from a patient treated with ibrutinib. The receptor's source is a human donor with chronic lymphocytic leukemia. For the CDR3, the sequence is CATSRVGGLEQYF. The DNA sequence follows: TGTGCCACCAGCAGAGTGGGAGGGCTCGAGCAGTACTTC.